Detailed here is one TCR beta chain. As yet, its antigen is unknown. This specimen belongs to a study of T-cell memory formation after mild COVID-19. The overall study: TCR clusters largely stayed donor specific.

The CDR3 runs 14 residues. The V gene lost 10 bases and the J gene lost 2 bases, with 17 bases spanning the gap. Germline CDR1 MNHEY, CDR2 SVGAGI. TCRdb reprocessed the 5' RACE reads via MiXCR and lists one record per CDR3 protein. The sample holds about 560,000 distinct CDR3 sequences; about 18% are singletons and the top ten take about 8.6%. General study results and limits: The study found contracting CD4+ clones mainly in CM and EM and contracting CD8+ clones in EMRA.

The chain links TRBV6-5 to TRBJ2-5; D call uncertain. The sequence was obtained from an adult woman who had mild COVID-19 (a few samples of this study predate the infection). Cell type and time point are not known. The sequencing input was PBMCs or a T cell subset sorted from them (not recorded which). CDR3 region: CATRLPDPQETQYF. CDR3 DNA: TGTGCCACACGCCTCCCGGACCCGCAAGAGACCCAGTACTTC.